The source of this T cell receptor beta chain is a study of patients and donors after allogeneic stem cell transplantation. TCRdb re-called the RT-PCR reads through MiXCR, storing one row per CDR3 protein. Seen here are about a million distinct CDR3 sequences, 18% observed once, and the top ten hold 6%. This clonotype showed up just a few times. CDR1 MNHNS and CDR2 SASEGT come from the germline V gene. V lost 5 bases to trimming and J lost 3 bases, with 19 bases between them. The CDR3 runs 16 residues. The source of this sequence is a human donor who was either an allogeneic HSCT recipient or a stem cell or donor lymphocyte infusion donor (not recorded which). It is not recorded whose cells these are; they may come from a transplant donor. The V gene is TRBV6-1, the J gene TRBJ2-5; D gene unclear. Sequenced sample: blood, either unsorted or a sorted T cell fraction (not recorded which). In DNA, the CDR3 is TGTGCCAGCAGTCGGCCGAGACTTAATTCGAAAGAGACCCAGTACTTC. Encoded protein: CASSRPRLNSKETQYF.